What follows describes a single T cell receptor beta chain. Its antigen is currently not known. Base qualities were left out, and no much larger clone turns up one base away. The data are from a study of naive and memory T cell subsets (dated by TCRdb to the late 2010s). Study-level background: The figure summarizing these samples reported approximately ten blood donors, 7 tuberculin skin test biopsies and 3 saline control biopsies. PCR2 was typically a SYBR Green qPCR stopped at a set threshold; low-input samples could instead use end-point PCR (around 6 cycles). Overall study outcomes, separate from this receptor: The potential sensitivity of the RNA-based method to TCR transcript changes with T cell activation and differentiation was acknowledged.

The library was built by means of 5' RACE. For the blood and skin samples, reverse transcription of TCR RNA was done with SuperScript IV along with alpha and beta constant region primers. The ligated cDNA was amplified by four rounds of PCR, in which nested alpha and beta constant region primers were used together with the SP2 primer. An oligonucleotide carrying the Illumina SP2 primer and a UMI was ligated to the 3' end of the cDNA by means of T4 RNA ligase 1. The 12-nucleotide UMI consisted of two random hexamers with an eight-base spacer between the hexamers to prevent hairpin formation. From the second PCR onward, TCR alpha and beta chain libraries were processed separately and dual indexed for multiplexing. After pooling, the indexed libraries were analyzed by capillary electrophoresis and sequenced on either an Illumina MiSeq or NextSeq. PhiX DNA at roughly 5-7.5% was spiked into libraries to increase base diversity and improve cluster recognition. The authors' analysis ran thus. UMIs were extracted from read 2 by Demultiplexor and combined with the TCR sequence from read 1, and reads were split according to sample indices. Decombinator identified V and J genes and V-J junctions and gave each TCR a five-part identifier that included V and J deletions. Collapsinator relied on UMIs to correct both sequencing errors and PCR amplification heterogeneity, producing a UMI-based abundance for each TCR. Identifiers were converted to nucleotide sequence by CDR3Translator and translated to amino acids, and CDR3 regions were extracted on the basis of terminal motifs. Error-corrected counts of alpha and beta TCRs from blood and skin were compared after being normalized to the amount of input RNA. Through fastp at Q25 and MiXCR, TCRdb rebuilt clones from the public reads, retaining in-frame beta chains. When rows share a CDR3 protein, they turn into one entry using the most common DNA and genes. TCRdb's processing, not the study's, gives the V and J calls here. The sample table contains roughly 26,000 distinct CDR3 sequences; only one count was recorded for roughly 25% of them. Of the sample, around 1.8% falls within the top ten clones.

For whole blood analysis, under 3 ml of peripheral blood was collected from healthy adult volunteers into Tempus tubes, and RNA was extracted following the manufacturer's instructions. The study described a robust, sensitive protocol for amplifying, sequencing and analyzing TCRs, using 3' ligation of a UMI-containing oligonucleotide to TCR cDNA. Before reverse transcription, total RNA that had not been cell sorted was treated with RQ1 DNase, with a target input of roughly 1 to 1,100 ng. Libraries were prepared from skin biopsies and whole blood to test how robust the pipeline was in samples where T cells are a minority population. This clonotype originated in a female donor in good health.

The bases read TGCAGCGGACGACAGGGCGCCGGGGAGCTGTTTTTT. Translated, it reads CSGRQGAGELFF. The V and J genes are TRBV29-1 and TRBJ2-2; TRBD1 agrees with 7 junctional bases. From cysteine to phenylalanine, the CDR3 is 12 amino acids long. Only CDR3 DNA remains: 36 bases, in frame from the first base. Ends trimmed: V by 7 bases, J by 6 bases; bases unmatched to a gene: 5. CDR1 SQVTM and CDR2 ANQGSEA are derived from the germline V gene.